These 20 T cell receptor beta chains came from one sample sequenced in a study of cytomegalovirus exposure and HLA in healthy donors. PCR was performed using 60 Vbeta and 13 Jbeta primers. Using immunoSEQ multiplex PCR, the repertoire was profiled, and TCRdb retains in-frame clones only, with some absent. The repertoire holds about 75,000 clones, with approximately 80% as singletons. Sequencing used PBMCs. The receptor source for this set is a man in his sixties or seventies in good health and CMV-seropositive.

The chain links TRBV9 to TRBJ2-5; 13 nucleotides line up with TRBD2. Germline V gene data show CDR1 as SGDLS and CDR2 as YYNGEE. This CDR3 contains 14 residues. Germline trimming cut 3 bases from V and 5 bases from J; bases unmatched to any gene: 1. CDR3 protein: CASSGGLAGETQYF. The CDR3 DNA reads TGTGCCAGCAGCGGGGGACTAGCGGGGGAGACCCAGTACTTC.

The CDR3: CASSQDLGLADYEQYF. The CDR3 region has the DNA TGTGCCAGCAGCCAAGATCTGGGACTAGCGGATTACGAGCAGTACTTC. V usage is TRBV4-2 and J usage is TRBJ2-7, with TRBD2 matching over 11 bases. The germline CDR1 and CDR2 sequences are LGHNA and YNFKEQ. There are 16 residues in the CDR3. Losses at the gene ends were 0 bases for V and 4 bases for J; bases not matched to a gene: 5.

About this clone itself: This specimen includes other DNA sequences encoding the same CDR3. The chain recombines TRBV9 with TRBJ1-2, with 7 bases fitting TRBD1. V shed 3 bases, J shed 1 base, and the junction held 3 bases outside the gene matches. CDR1 SGDLS and CDR2 YYNGEE come from the germline V gene. The CDR3 length is 14 residues. CDR3 bases: TGTGCCAGCAGCGGACAGGGCCGTAACTATGGCTACACCTTC. It yields the protein CASSGQGRNYGYTF.

This rearrangement joins TRBV10-3 to TRBJ1-2; 12 bases match TRBD1. This CDR3 region has 17 residues. Germline V gives CDR1 ENHRY, CDR2 SYGVKD. The ends lost 3 bases at V and 0 bases at J; junction bases unmatched: 5. This chain's CDR3 is CAISEGTGGLANYGYTF. The CDR3, as DNA: TGTGCCATCAGTGAAGGGACAGGGGGCCTAGCTAACTATGGCTACACCTTC.

The chain uses TRBV6-1 and TRBJ2-5; tentative D call: TRBD1 (5 bases). The CDR3 loop spans 14 amino acids. CDR1 and CDR2 (germline): MNHNS, SASEGT. Trimming left V 4 bases short and J 5 bases short, with 14 bases between. CDR3 DNA: TGTGCCAGCAGTGTGTGGGGCAGGTGGGAGACCCAGTACTTC. It specifies CASSVWGRWETQYF.

V gene TRBV6-5 combines with J gene TRBJ1-1; no firm D call. V lost 0 bases and J lost 3, with 8 bases in between. The CDR3 is 14 residues long. The germline gives CDR1 MNHEY, CDR2 SVGAGI. CDR3 sequence reads: CASSYSRGDTEAFF. The CDR3 region has the DNA TGTGCCAGCAGTTACTCGCGGGGAGACACTGAAGCTTTCTTT.

V gene TRBV5-6 combines with J gene TRBJ1-2; 8 bases line up with TRBD1. The trim removed 0 bases at V and 0 bases at J, leaving 4 bases unmatched. CDR1 is SGHDT, CDR2 YYEEEE, per germline. The CDR3 totals 16 residues. The CDR3, as DNA: TGTGCCAGCAGCTTGGTCGACAGGGGTTCTAACTATGGCTACACCTTC. Translated, it gives CASSLVDRGSNYGYTF.

The sample holds a few counts of this clone. This chain joins TRBV5-4 and TRBJ1-1; D gene ambiguous. Per germline, CDR1 SGHNT and CDR2 YYREEE (reference sequence). This CDR3 region has 14 residues. The ends were cut back, 0 bases at V and 0 bases at J, with 6 bases in the middle. The CDR3 DNA follows: TGTGCCAGCAGCTTGGGCCAGATGAACACTGAAGCTTTCTTT. Translation: CASSLGQMNTEAFF.

This chain connects TRBV4-3 to TRBJ1-3; 8 bases map to TRBD1. CDR3 size: 16 residues. With V trimmed by 1 base and J by 1 base, 3 bases remained unmatched. Germline assignment: CDR1 LGHNA and CDR2 YSLEER. CDR3: CASSQVQGVSGNTIYF. As DNA, the CDR3 is TGCGCCAGCAGCCAAGTACAGGGGGTATCTGGAAACACCATATATTTT.

V gene TRBV5-8 combines with J gene TRBJ1-2, with 7 positions matching TRBD1. Germline values: CDR1 SGHTS, CDR2 YDEGEE. This CDR3 spans 13 amino acids. V trimming: 4 bases; J trimming: 3 bases; junction bases outside the gene matches: 3. The CDR3 DNA sequence: TGTGCCAGCAGCATCACAGGGGACTATGGCTACACCTTC. Translating gives CASSITGDYGYTF.

CDR3 nucleotide sequence: TGTGCCAGCAGTTACTCGGACAGGGGGCGGGTCACTGAAGCTTTCTTT. The encoded protein is CASSYSDRGRVTEAFF. The rearrangement uses TRBV6-6 and TRBJ1-1; the match to TRBD1 covers 11 bases. The CDR3 contains 16 residues. J gave up 4 bases and V 0 bases, and 4 bases lay outside the gene matches. Per the germline V gene, CDR1 is MNHNY and CDR2 is SVGAGI (reference sequence).

The chain carries TRBV9 and TRBJ2-7, with a possible D match to TRBD2 (6 bases). CDR3 length: 15 amino acids. Germline lookup yields CDR1 SGDLS and CDR2 YYNGEE. The V end was cut by 0 bases, the J end by 3 bases, with 13 bases between. The CDR3 DNA follows: TGTGCCAGCAGCGTAGACCCGGACTATTACTACGAGCAGTACTTC. Amino acid sequence: CASSVDPDYYYEQYF.

This chain connects TRBV4-1 to TRBJ2-5; 9 nucleotides match TRBD2. The CDR3 has 16 amino acids. V shed 1 base and J 5 bases; nucleotides not matched to a gene: 8. Germline V gene data show CDR1 as MGHRA and CDR2 as YSYEKL. This CDR3 reads CASSQAAGGQWETQYF. In DNA, the CDR3 is TGCGCCAGCAGCCAAGCAGCGGGGGGCCAATGGGAGACCCAGTACTTC.

The chain recombines TRBV6-1 with TRBJ2-5, with D maybe TRBD1 (6 bases). The J call is doubtful: the DNA matches TRBJ2-7 better. The CDR3 sequence is 15 residues long. The germline V gene encodes CDR1 MNHNS and CDR2 SASEGT. CDR3 in DNA: TGTGCCAGCAGACTCACACCCCAGGGGCTCTACGAGCAGTACTTC. It yields the protein CASRLTPQGLYEQYF.

This clone was found a few times. This rearrangement joins TRBV5-1 to TRBJ2-7, with D unresolved. V was cut by 0 bases and J by 0 bases, with 7 bases left in between. The CDR3 runs to 14 residues. Germline V gives CDR1 SGHRS, CDR2 YFSETQ. The CDR3 coding sequence is TGCGCCAGCAGCTTGGATCCCAGCTCCTACGAGCAGTACTTC. Translated, it gives CASSLDPSSYEQYF.

The chain combines TRBV4-2 with TRBJ2-1; 7 positions match TRBD2. This CDR3 spans 15 amino acids. V shed 1 base and J 8 bases; nucleotides not matched to a gene: 8. The germline gives CDR1 LGHNA, CDR2 YNFKEQ. The DNA of the CDR3 is TGTGCCAGCAGCCAAGGGGACTACAGCTCCGATGAGCAGTTCTTC. Its translation: CASSQGDYSSDEQFF.

V is TRBV10-2 and J is TRBJ2-5, with 11 bases fitting TRBD2. The junction had 5 bases not matched to a gene; V was cut back by 6 bases and J by 5 bases. The CDR3 loop spans 14 amino acids. Germline values: CDR1 WSHSY, CDR2 SAAADI. The CDR3 DNA is TGCGCCAGCAGCTTAGCGGGAGGGGGGGAGACCCAGTACTTC. Translated: CASSLAGGGETQYF.

This rearrangement joins TRBV5-1 to TRBJ1-5; the D gene is possibly TRBD1 (6 bases). The CDR3 spans 14 residues. From germline, CDR1 is SGHRS and CDR2 YFSETQ. V was cut by 4 bases and J by 5 bases, with 13 bases left in between. CDR3 region: CASSPGTQDQPQHF. CDR3 sequence (DNA): TGCGCCAGCAGCCCCGGGACACAAGATCAGCCCCAGCATTTT.

The chain's CDR3 is CASSQNPGTGNGYTF. The CDR3 DNA follows: TGTGCCAGCAGCCAAAACCCCGGGACAGGAAATGGCTACACCTTC. V and J are TRBV6-1 and TRBJ1-2; TRBD1 matches 8 bases. This CDR3 spans 15 amino acids. Per germline, CDR1 MNHNS and CDR2 SASEGT. Germline trimming cut 6 bases from V and 6 bases from J; bases unmatched to any gene: 12.

The chain recombines TRBV6-4 with TRBJ2-3; tentatively, D is TRBD1 (6 bases). The CDR3 covers 13 residues. Germline-derived CDR1 and CDR2 are MRHNA and SNTAGT. Trimming cost V 4 bases and J 5 bases, with 10 bases left between them. CDR3 protein: CASSATGLDTQYF. The CDR3 DNA is TGTGCCAGCAGTGCGACAGGACTAGATACGCAGTATTTT.